This T cell receptor beta chain was retrieved from a study of T cells after posttransplantation cyclophosphamide. Findings and caveats of the study: Donor-recipient repertoire similarity was low at 1-2 months, rising over year one.

The naive gate required viable CD3+CD4+ or CD3+CD8+ cells with CCR7+CD45RA+CD45RO-CD95-CD27+CD28+ phenotype. Here immunoSEQ multiplex PCR was the method, and the copy in TCRdb shows in-frame clones only, minus some. Of some 20,000 clones in the sample, 98% are singletons; the top ten hold 0.15% to 0.2%. The CDR3 has 14 residues. V was cut by 2 bases and J by 9 bases, with 14 bases left in between. Germline CDR1 reads MNHEY; CDR2 reads SMNVEV (reference sequence). Concerning this clone itself: The antigen is unknown.

This chain joins TRBV27 and TRBJ1-5; maybe TRBD1 (6 bases). Sequencing was done on a sample of naive CD4+ T cells sorted from PBMCs. The TCR originated in a man aged 40-50 years in good health, CMV-negative, and a related stem cell transplant donor. The CDR3 nucleotides read TGTGCCAGCAGTTTAGTGGGGGCCGCCGGGCCCCAGCATTTT. It translates to CASSLVGAAGPQHF.